This TCR beta chain was documented in a study of Graves' ophthalmopathy and Graves' hyperthyroidism. Using RNA transcripts, the TCR beta CDR3 regions were amplified. An opening RT-PCR round employed HTBI primers and preceded a second-round multiplex PCR. Each CDR3 protein is one row after TCRdb ran MiXCR on the multiplex PCR reads. Among roughly 420,000 distinct CDR3 sequences listed, around 21% were seen once. This clonotype was counted at least ten times. Source material: peripheral blood. The source is a woman aged 18-35 years with stable Graves' hyperthyroidism.

The CDR3 spells CATAGGVGYEQYF. Written as DNA, the CDR3 is TGTGCCACCGCAGGAGGGGTCGGCTACGAGCAGTACTTC. The chain couples TRBV12-3 or TRBV12-4 to TRBJ2-7; tentatively, D is TRBD2 (6 bases). The ends were cut back, 10 bases at V and 3 bases at J, with 16 bases in the middle. The CDR3 sequence is 13 residues long.